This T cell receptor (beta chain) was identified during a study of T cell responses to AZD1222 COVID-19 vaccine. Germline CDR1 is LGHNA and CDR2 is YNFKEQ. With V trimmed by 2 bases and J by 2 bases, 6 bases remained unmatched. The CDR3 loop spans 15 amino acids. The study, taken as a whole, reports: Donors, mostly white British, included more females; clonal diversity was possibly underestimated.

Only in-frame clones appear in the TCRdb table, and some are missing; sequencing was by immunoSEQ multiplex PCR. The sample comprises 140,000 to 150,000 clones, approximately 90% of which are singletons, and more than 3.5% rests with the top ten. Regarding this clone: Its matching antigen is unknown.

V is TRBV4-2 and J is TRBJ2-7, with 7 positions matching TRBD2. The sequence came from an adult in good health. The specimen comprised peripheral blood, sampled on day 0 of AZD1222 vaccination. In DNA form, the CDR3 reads TGTGCCAGCAGCCAAAACCGGGGAGGGCCCTACGAGCAGTACTTC. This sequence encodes CASSQNRGGPYEQYF.